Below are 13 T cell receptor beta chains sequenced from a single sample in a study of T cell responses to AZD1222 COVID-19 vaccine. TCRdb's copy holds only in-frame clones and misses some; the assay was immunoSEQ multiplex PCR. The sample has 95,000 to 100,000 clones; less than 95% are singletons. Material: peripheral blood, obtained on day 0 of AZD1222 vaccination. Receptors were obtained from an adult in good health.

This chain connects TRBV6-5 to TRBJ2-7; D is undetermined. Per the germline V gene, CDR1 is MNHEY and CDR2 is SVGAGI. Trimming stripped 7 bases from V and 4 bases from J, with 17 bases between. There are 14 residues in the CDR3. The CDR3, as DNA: TGTGCCAGCACCCGTGATGGCCGTTCGTACGAGCAGTACTTC. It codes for CASTRDGRSYEQYF.

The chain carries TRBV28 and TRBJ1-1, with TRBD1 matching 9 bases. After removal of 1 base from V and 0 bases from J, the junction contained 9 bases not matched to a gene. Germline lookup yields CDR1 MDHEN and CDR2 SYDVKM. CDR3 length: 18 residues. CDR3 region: CASSLSVPGQGMNTEAFF. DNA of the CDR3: TGTGCCAGCAGTTTATCCGTCCCGGGACAGGGAATGAACACTGAAGCTTTCTTT.

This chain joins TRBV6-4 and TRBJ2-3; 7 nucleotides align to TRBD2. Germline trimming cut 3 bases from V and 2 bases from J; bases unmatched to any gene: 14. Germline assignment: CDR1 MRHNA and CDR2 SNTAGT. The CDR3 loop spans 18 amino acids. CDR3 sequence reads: CASSDLRVAGLPTDTQYF. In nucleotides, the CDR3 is TGTGCCAGCAGTGATTTGCGGGTAGCGGGCCTCCCCACAGATACGCAGTATTTT.

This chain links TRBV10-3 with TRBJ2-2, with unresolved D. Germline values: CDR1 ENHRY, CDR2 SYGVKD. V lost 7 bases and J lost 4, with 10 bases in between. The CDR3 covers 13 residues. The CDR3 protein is CAITAQSTGELFF. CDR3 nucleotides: TGTGCCATCACCGCACAGAGCACCGGGGAGCTGTTTTTT.

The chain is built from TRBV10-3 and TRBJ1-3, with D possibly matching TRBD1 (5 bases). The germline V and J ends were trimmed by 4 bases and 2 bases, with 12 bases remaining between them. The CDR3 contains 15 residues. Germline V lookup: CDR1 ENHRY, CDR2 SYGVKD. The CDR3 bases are TGTGCCATCAGTGGGCAGGGCGCACCTGGAAACACCATATATTTT. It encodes CAISGQGAPGNTIYF.

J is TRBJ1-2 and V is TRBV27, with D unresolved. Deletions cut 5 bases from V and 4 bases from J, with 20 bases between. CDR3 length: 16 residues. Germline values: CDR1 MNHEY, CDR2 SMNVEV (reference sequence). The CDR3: CASSEVGITDTYGYTF. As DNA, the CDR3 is TGTGCCAGCAGTGAAGTCGGAATTACAGACACCTATGGCTACACCTTC.

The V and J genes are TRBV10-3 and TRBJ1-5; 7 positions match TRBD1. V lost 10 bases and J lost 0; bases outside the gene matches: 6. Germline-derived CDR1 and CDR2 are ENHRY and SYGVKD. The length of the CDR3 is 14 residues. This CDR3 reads CATHRGVSNQPQHF. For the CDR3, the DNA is TGTGCCACCCACAGGGGAGTTAGCAATCAGCCCCAGCATTTT.

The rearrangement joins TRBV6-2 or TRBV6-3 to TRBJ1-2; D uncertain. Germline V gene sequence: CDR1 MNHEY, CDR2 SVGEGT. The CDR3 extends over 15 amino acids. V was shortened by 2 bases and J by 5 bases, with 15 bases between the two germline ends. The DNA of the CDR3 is TGTGCCAGCAGTTACGTCGAGCCGGGCGAATATGGCTACACCTTC. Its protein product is CASSYVEPGEYGYTF.

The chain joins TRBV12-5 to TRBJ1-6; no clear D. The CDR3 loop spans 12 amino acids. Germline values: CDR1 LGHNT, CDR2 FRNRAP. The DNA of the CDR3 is TGTCTTAGTGGGGTCGCTAATTCACCCCTCCACTTT. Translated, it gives CLSGVANSPLHF.

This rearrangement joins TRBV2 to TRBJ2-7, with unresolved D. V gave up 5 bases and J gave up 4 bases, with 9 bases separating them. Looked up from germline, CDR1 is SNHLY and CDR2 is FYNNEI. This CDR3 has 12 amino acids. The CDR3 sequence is CASSFTLYEQYF. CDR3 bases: TGTGCCAGCAGTTTCACCCTATACGAGCAGTACTTC.

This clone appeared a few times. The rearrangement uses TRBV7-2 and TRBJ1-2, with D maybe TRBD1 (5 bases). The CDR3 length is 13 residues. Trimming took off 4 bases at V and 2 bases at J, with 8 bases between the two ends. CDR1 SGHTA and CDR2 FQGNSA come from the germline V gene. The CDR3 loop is CASSWGGNYGYTF. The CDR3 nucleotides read TGTGCCAGCAGCTGGGGGGGGAACTATGGCTACACCTTC.

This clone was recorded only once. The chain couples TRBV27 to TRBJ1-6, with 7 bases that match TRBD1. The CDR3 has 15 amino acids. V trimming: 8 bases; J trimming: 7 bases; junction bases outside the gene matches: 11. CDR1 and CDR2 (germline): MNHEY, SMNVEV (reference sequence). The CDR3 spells CASLPRQGRNSPLHF. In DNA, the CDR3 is TGTGCCAGCCTGCCCCGACAGGGAAGGAATTCACCCCTCCACTTT.

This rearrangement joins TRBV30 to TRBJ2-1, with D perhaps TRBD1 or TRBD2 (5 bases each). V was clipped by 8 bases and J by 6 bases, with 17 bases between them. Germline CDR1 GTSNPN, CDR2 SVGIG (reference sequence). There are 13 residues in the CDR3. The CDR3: CAEAGTVLNEQFF. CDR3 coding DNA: TGTGCCGAGGCCGGGACGGTCCTCAATGAGCAGTTCTTC. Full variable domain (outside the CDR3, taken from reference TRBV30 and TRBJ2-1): SQTIHQWPATLVQPVGSPLSLECTVEGTSNPNLYWYRQAAGRGLQLLFYSVGIGQISSEVPQNLSASRPQDRQFILSSKKLLLSDSGFYLCAEAGTVLNEQFFGPGTRLTVL.